This T cell receptor (beta chain) appears in the sequencing data of a study of blood T cell repertoires in COVID-19. Study in general: Sites in the United States, Italy and Spain provided acute and convalescent COVID-19 samples.

As originally analysed: Reference gene primers were amplified, and this amplification served to estimate nucleated cell counts. Sequencing used immunoSEQ multiplex PCR; TCRdb keeps in-frame clones, though not all of them. D and trimming were read from the DNA, whereas the V and J calls and clone size are those reported in that table. The table has 85,000 to 120,000 clones, roughly 80% seen once. The CDR3 sequence is 14 residues long. V trimming: 2 bases; J trimming: 5 bases; junction bases outside the gene matches: 4. Germline values: CDR1 SGHRS, CDR2 YFSETQ. This sequence was found in a woman aged 55 to 70 with acute or convalescent COVID-19. The V and J genes are TRBV5-1 and TRBJ1-1; 9 positions match TRBD1. The sequencing sample was made of peripheral blood. This chain's CDR3 is CASSLQGARTEAFF. In nucleotides, the CDR3 is TGCGCCAGCAGCTTACAGGGGGCGCGGACTGAAGCTTTCTTT.